These T cell receptor beta chains were read from a single sample in a study of post-analysis software for immune sequencing data. Using its own MiXCR run on the PCR reads, TCRdb lists one record per CDR3 protein. The data show about 540,000 distinct CDR3 sequences, approximately 31% seen once. Sequences were obtained from blood. The receptors come from a girl aged 2 to 17 with multiple sclerosis. Both conserved end residues are part of each CDR3. Fields, in order: clone size, J gene, D gene, V gene, CDR3 protein, CDR3 DNA. The D gene is left open where the match is weak. Expanded clones are given a class, and other clones once, few, many or no size at all.

>few|TRBJ1-5|NA|TRBV20-1
CSAIRQTPNQPQHF
TGCAGTGCTATCAGACAGACCCCAAATCAGCCCCAGCATTTT
>NA|TRBJ2-7|TRBD1|TRBV7-9
CASSSDRVPYEQYF
TGTGCCAGCAGCTCTGACAGGGTCCCCTACGAGCAGTACTTC
>NA|TRBJ1-4|NA|TRBV7-2
CASSLTGVNEKLFF
TGTGCCAGCAGCTTAACCGGGGTTAATGAAAAACTGTTTTTT
>few|TRBJ2-1|TRBD2|TRBV20-1
CSASGGANYNEQFF
TGCAGTGCTAGCGGGGGGGCCAACTACAATGAGCAGTTCTTC
>few|TRBJ2-5|NA|TRBV7-2
CASSLGAGLGETQYF
TGTGCCAGCAGCTTAGGCGCAGGCCTGGGAGAGACCCAGTACTTC
>few|TRBJ1-4|NA|TRBV4-2
CASSAGSRATNEKLFF
TGTGCCAGCAGCGCCGGGAGCCGTGCAACTAATGAAAAACTGTTTTTT
>NA|TRBJ2-1|TRBD2|TRBV10-1
CASSESLAGRNEQFF
TGCGCCAGCAGTGAGAGTCTAGCGGGGAGAAATGAGCAGTTCTTC
>few|TRBJ1-2|TRBD1|TRBV4-2
CASSLRAGGNGYTF
TGTGCCAGCAGCCTCCGAGCAGGGGGAAATGGCTACACCTTC
>NA|TRBJ2-6|TRBD1|TRBV6-2/TRBV6-3
CASRKDRGRRGANVLTF
TGTGCCAGCCGCAAGGACAGGGGGCGAAGGGGGGCCAACGTCCTGACTTTC
>few|TRBJ2-5|NA|TRBV12-3/TRBV12-4
CASSLGEVLRTDEYF
TGTGCCAGCAGTTTGGGGGAGGTGTTGAGGACCGATGAGTACTTC
>NA|TRBJ2-1|NA|TRBV27
CASSNSNEQFF
TGTGCCAGCAGTAACAGCAATGAGCAGTTCTTC
>few|TRBJ2-6|NA|TRBV11-2
CASNQNRAGANVLTF
TGTGCCAGCAACCAAAACAGGGCTGGGGCCAACGTCCTGACTTTC
>NA|TRBJ2-3|NA|TRBV6-2/TRBV6-3
CASSNGAGGTDTQYF
TGTGCCAGCAGTAACGGCGCAGGGGGCACAGATACGCAGTATTTT
>NA|TRBJ1-5|NA|TRBV6-1
CASSRAAGAVRGNQPQHF
TGTGCCAGCAGTCGGGCGGCGGGGGCGGTTAGAGGCAATCAGCCCCAGCATTTT
>few|TRBJ1-6|NA|TRBV5-1
CASSLVARTSSPLHF
TGCGCCAGCAGCCTTGTGGCCCGGACAAGTTCACCCCTCCACTTT
>few|TRBJ1-5|NA|TRBV7-9
CASSLEANQPQHF
TGTGCCAGCAGCTTAGAGGCCAATCAGCCCCAGCATTTT
>NA|TRBJ2-5|TRBD1|TRBV4-1
CASSQDEGGAKTQYF
TGCGCCAGCAGCCAAGATGAAGGGGGCGCGAAGACCCAGTACTTC
>few|TRBJ1-5|NA|TRBV27
CASSLRADGNQPQHF
TGTGCCAGCAGTTTGAGGGCCGATGGGAATCAGCCCCAGCATTTT
>NA|TRBJ2-3|TRBD2|TRBV5-1
CASSLNGGATDTQYF
TGCGCCAGCAGCTTGAACGGGGGGGCGACAGATACGCAGTATTTT
>NA|TRBJ1-1|NA|TRBV3-1
CASSQLTENTEAFF
TGTGCCAGCAGCCAATTGACGGAGAACACTGAAGCTTTCTTT
>NA|TRBJ2-6|NA|TRBV9
CASSVRSGANVLTF
TGTGCCAGCAGCGTACGGTCTGGGGCCAACGTCCTGACTTTC
>NA|TRBJ2-7|NA|TRBV10-3
CAISESTGEQYF
TGTGCCATCAGTGAGTCCACGGGCGAGCAGTACTTC
>NA|TRBJ1-5|TRBD1|TRBV28
CASTGQGKGNQPQHF
TGTGCCAGCACGGGACAGGGCAAAGGCAATCAGCCCCAGCATTTT
>few|TRBJ2-3|NA|TRBV6-5
CASSYRRNGATDTQYF
TGTGCCAGCAGTTACAGGCGGAACGGGGCCACAGATACGCAGTATTTT
>NA|TRBJ1-2|NA|TRBV29-1
CSVVTGLYGYTF
TGCAGCGTTGTGACGGGACTCTATGGCTACACCTTC
>NA|TRBJ2-7|NA|TRBV4-1
CASSPARSSGLFYEQYF
TGCGCCAGCAGCCCAGCAAGGTCCTCGGGTCTCTTCTACGAGCAGTACTTC
>NA|TRBJ2-5|TRBD1|TRBV25-1
CASSDTGGGQETQYF
TGTGCCAGCAGTGACACAGGGGGCGGGCAAGAGACCCAGTACTTC
>few|TRBJ2-7|TRBD1|TRBV7-8
CASRETGYYEQYF
TGTGCCAGCCGCGAGACAGGGTACTACGAGCAGTACTTC
>once|TRBJ2-7|NA|TRBV12-3/TRBV12-4
CASSLRLLDSYEQYF
TGTGCCAGCAGTCTTCGGCTACTTGACTCCTACGAGCAGTACTTC
>NA|TRBJ2-6|NA|TRBV7-3
CASSNDRTGANVLTF
TGTGCCAGCAGCAATGACAGGACTGGGGCCAACGTCCTGACTTTC
>many|TRBJ1-2|TRBD1|TRBV7-3
CASSLNPSTGARGYTF
TGTGCCAGCAGCTTAAACCCGTCGACAGGGGCGCGAGGCTACACCTTC
>NA|TRBJ1-1|NA|TRBV21-1
CASSPQGTMNTEAFF
TGTGCCAGCAGCCCCCAGGGCACTATGAACACTGAAGCTTTCTTT
>NA|TRBJ2-3|TRBD1|TRBV6-6
CASSPRTGGNTDTQYF
TGTGCCAGCAGTCCCCGGACAGGGGGAAACACAGATACGCAGTATTTT
>few|TRBJ1-5|NA|TRBV2
CASRGASGNQPQHF
TGTGCCAGTCGCGGGGCGAGCGGCAATCAGCCCCAGCATTTT
>NA|TRBJ2-5|TRBD2|TRBV10-3
CAISESGLRGSGEQYF
TGTGCCATCAGTGAGTCCGGTCTTAGGGGTAGCGGGGAGCAGTACTTC
>NA|TRBJ2-5|NA|TRBV5-1
CASSLGTRERETQYF
TGCGCCAGCAGCTTGGGAACGCGGGAACGAGAGACCCAGTACTTC